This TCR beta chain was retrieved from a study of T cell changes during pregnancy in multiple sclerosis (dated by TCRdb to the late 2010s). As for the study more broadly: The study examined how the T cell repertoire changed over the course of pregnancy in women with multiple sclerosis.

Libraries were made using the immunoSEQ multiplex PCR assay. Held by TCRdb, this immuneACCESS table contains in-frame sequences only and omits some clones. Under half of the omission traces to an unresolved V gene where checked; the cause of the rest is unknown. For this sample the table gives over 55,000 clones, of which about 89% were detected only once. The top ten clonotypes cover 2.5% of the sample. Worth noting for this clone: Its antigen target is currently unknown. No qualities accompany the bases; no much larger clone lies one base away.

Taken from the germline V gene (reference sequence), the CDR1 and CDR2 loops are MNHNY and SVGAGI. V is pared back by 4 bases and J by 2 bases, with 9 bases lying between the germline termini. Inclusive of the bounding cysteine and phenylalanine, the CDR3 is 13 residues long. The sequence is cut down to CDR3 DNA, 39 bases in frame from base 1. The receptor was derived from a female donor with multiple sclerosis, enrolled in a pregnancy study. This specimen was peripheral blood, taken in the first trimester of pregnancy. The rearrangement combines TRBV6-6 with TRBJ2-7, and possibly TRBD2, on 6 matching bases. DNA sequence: TGTGCCAGCAGTTCGGGACTGCCCTACGAGCAGTACTTC. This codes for CASSSGLPYEQYF.